This T cell receptor beta chain emerged from a study of T cell responses to AZD1222 COVID-19 vaccine. For the study at large: Pooling covered second doses at about 4 or about 12 weeks.

Study-level points and caveats: Baseline antibody screening turned up just six or seven seropositive AZD1222 recipients. The donors showed a predominance of white British ancestry and of females, with possible underestimation of clonal diversity.

Generated by immunoSEQ multiplex PCR, the TCRdb table keeps only in-frame clones and is missing some. The sample holds approximately 150,000 clones; 80% to 90% are singletons and the top ten take about 1.5%. As regards this clone: What it binds is not known. The junction departs from the called germline gene at one end, perhaps through a read error.

The germline V gene encodes CDR1 MNHNS and CDR2 SASEGT. The CDR3 length is 15 residues. The gene calls are TRBV6-1 and TRBJ2-5; D unclear. This material consisted of peripheral blood, taken on day 0 of AZD1222 vaccination. The receptor's source is an adult in good health. Written as DNA, the CDR3 is TGTGCCAGCAGTCAAGCTAGGGCCTCGAGGGAGACCCAGTACTTC. Translated, it gives CASSQARASRETQYF.